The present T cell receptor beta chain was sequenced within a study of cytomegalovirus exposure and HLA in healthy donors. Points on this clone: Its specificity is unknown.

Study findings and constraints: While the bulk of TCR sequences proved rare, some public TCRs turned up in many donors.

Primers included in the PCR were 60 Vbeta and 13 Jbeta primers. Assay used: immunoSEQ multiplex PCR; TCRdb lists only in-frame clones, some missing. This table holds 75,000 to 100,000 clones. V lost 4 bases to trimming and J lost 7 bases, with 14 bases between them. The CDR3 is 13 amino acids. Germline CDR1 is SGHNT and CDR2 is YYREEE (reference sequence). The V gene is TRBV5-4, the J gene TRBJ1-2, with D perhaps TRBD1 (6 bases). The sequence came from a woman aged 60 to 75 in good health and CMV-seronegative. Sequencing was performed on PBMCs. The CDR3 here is CASSIETGSGYTF. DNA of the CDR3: TGTGCCAGCAGCATAGAAACAGGGTCTGGCTACACCTTC.